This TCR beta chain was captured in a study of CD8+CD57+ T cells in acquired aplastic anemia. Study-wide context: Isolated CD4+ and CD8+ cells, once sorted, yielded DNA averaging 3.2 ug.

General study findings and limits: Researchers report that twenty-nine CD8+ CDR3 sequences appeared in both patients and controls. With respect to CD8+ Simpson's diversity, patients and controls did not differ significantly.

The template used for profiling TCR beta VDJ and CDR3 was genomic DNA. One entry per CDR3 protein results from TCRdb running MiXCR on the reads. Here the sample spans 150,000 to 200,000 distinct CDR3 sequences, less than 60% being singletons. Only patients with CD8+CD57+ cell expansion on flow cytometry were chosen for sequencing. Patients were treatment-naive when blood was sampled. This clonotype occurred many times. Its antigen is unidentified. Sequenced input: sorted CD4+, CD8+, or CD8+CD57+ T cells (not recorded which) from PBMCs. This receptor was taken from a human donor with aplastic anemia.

In nucleotides, the CDR3 is TGCGCCAGCAGCTATTATTTGGACAGGGTAGTCACTGAAGCTTTCTTT. Translated, it gives CASSYYLDRVVTEAFF. This chain connects TRBV5-1 to TRBJ1-1, with 8 bases fitting TRBD1. V trimming: 3 bases; J trimming: 4 bases; junction bases outside the gene matches: 11. This CDR3 is built from 16 residues. Germline lookup yields CDR1 SGHRS and CDR2 YFSETQ.